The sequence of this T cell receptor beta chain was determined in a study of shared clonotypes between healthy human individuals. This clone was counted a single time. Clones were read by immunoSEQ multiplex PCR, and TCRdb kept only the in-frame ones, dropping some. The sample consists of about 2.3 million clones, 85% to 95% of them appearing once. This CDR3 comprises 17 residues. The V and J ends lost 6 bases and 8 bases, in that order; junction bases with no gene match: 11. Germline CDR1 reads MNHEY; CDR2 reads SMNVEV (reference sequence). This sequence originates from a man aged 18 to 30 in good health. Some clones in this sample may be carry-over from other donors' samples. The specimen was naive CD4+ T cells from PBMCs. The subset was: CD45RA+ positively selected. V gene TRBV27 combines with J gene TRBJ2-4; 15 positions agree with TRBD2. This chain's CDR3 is CASRRTGTSGRTDIQYF. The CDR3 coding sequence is TGTGCCAGCAGGCGAACCGGGACTAGCGGGAGGACGGACATTCAGTACTTC.